The next 28 T cell receptor beta chains were all read from a single sample in a study of T cell changes during pregnancy in multiple sclerosis. TCRdb keeps only in-frame clones here, not all; method: immunoSEQ multiplex PCR. Here the sample spans some 94,000 clones, roughly 90% being singletons. This material consisted of peripheral blood, taken in the first trimester of pregnancy. These receptors all come from a female donor with multiple sclerosis, enrolled in a pregnancy study.

The V gene is TRBV6-1, the J gene TRBJ2-3; 9 bases match TRBD1. Germline V gene lookup returns CDR1 MNHNS and CDR2 SASEGT. This CDR3 has 15 amino acids. V lost 7 bases, J lost 1 base, and 6 bases stayed unmatched. In DNA, the CDR3 is TGTGCCAGCACCTTGACAGGGGGTGGCACAGATACGCAGTATTTT. Amino acid sequence: CASTLTGGGTDTQYF.

J is TRBJ1-1 and V is TRBV30; no clear D. CDR1 and CDR2 from the germline V gene are GTSNPN and SVGIG (reference sequence). This CDR3 has 12 amino acids. Trimming took 1 base from V and 5 from J, leaving 8 bases between them. The CDR3 nucleotides read TGTGCCTGGAGTGCTCCCAGAACTGAAGCTTTCTTT. Amino acid sequence: CAWSAPRTEAFF.

This chain uses TRBV19 with TRBJ1-4; D is uncertain. V was cut by 2 bases and J by 0 bases, with 7 bases left in between. CDR1 is LNHDA and CDR2 is SQIVND in the germline V gene (reference sequence). This CDR3 is built from 15 residues. The CDR3 nucleotides read TGTGCCAGTAGTATAACTCGAACAACTAATGAAAAACTGTTTTTT. Translating it yields CASSITRTTNEKLFF.

The chain employs TRBV11-1 and TRBJ2-7, with 7 nucleotides matching TRBD1. J gave up 3 bases and V 5 bases, and 7 bases lay outside the gene matches. The CDR3 is made up of 14 amino acids. Per germline, CDR1 SGHAT and CDR2 FQDESV (reference sequence). The CDR3 DNA is TGTGCCAGCAGCACCACGGACAGGCTCTACGAGCAGTACTTC. This gives the protein CASSTTDRLYEQYF.

The chain carries TRBV10-3 and TRBJ1-1, with 7 bases matching TRBD1. The germline V gene has CDR1 ENHRY and CDR2 SYGVKD. V trimming: 6 bases; J trimming: 1 base; junction bases outside the gene matches: 11. CDR3 length equals 16 residues. The CDR3 region has the DNA TGTGCCATCAGGCCGACAGGGACCACGACGAACACTGAAGCTTTCTTT. Translation: CAIRPTGTTTNTEAFF.

V gene TRBV5-6 combines with J gene TRBJ1-3; TRBD1 matches 7 bases. This CDR3 region has 15 residues. Germline V CDR1 and CDR2: SGHDT, YYEEEE. V shed 4 bases, J shed 0 bases, and the junction held 4 bases outside the gene matches. As DNA, the CDR3 is TGTGCCAGCAGCGAGGGACAGAGCTCTGGAAACACCATATATTTT. Its protein product is CASSEGQSSGNTIYF. Supplemented by reference TRBV5-6 and TRBJ1-3, the full variable domain reads DAGVTQSPTHLIKTRGQQVTLRCSPKSGHDTVSWYQQALGQGPQFIFQYYEEEERQRGNFPDRFSGHQFPNYSSELNVNALLLGDSALYLCASSEGQSSGNTIYFGEGSWLTVV.

The rearrangement joins TRBV7-9 to TRBJ2-1, with D perhaps TRBD1 (5 bases). This CDR3 is built from 14 residues. V shed 1 base and J shed 8 bases, with 12 bases lying between them. Per germline, CDR1 SEHNR and CDR2 FQNEAQ (reference sequence). The CDR3 sequence: CASSLEGWWDEQFF. Here the CDR3 DNA reads TGTGCCAGCAGCTTAGAGGGGTGGTGGGATGAGCAGTTCTTC.

The V call is TRBV15, the J call TRBJ2-1, with D tentatively TRBD2 (6 bases). The germline gives CDR1 LNHNV, CDR2 YYDKDF (reference sequence). V was pared by 1 base and J by 14 bases, with 15 bases between. The CDR3 is 13 residues long. Here the CDR3 DNA reads TGTGCCACCAGCAGAGTCTTCCCTAGCGCAGAGTTCTTC. Amino acid sequence: CATSRVFPSAEFF.

The rearrangement joins TRBV5-1 to TRBJ2-2, with 7 bases lining up with TRBD2. The germline CDR1 and CDR2 sequences are SGHRS and YFSETQ. V dropped 4 bases and J dropped 7; count of bases not matched to a gene: 7. CDR3 length: 14 residues. CDR3 bases: TGCGCCAGCAGCCTGCGGGAGTCGAACGGGGAGCTGTTTTTT. Translation: CASSLRESNGELFF.

This chain uses TRBV7-3 with TRBJ1-2, with 8 bases aligning to TRBD1. Germline V gene data show CDR1 as SGHTA and CDR2 as FQGTGA. The CDR3 is made up of 14 amino acids. V shed 5 bases, J shed 3 bases, and the junction held 5 bases outside the gene matches. The CDR3: CASSRLGQDYGYTF. In nucleotides, the CDR3 is TGTGCCAGCAGCCGACTGGGACAGGACTATGGCTACACCTTC.

V usage is TRBV18 and J usage is TRBJ2-7; D might be TRBD1 (5 bases). The V gene's germline CDR1 is KGHSH and CDR2 LQKENI. The CDR3 is 13 amino acids. Trimming pared 3 bases from V and 4 bases from J, leaving 10 bases between. The CDR3 spells CASSPLGVYEQYF. CDR3 bases: TGTGCCAGCTCACCTTTAGGGGTTTACGAGCAGTACTTC.

This clone appeared a single time. The rearrangement joins TRBV30 to TRBJ2-1; 13 positions agree with TRBD2. Germline V lookup: CDR1 GTSNPN, CDR2 SVGIG (reference sequence). Trimming took 0 bases from V and 4 from J; bases not matched to a gene: 3. CDR3 length: 16 residues. The CDR3 DNA follows: TGTGCCTGGAGTGTAAGGGGACTAGCGGGGTACAATGAGCAGTTCTTC. It specifies CAWSVRGLAGYNEQFF.

The chain carries TRBV5-4 and TRBJ2-3; TRBD2 matches 11 bases. CDR3 length equals 19 residues. V was clipped by 4 bases and J by 0 bases; unmatched bases: 13. Germline V gene data show CDR1 as SGHNT and CDR2 as YYREEE (reference sequence). The CDR3 reads CASSGAGLAVLASTDTQYF. The CDR3 DNA is TGTGCCAGCAGCGGCGCGGGACTAGCGGTCCTTGCTAGCACAGATACGCAGTATTTT.

This chain uses TRBV6-1 with TRBJ1-2; D is undetermined. With 5 bases removed from V and 0 bases from J, the gap between germline ends came to 4 bases. Per the germline V gene, CDR1 is MNHNS and CDR2 is SASEGT. The length of the CDR3 is 12 residues. CDR3: CASSSSNYGYTF. Written as DNA, the CDR3 is TGTGCCAGCAGTTCCTCTAACTATGGCTACACCTTC.

The chain is built from TRBV28 and TRBJ2-1; 16 bases fit TRBD2. V lost 1 base to trimming and J lost 4 bases; unmatched junction nucleotides: 4. Germline V lookup: CDR1 MDHEN, CDR2 SYDVKM. The CDR3 is made up of 18 amino acids. The CDR3 loop is CASSLSLGLAGGYNEQFF. The DNA of the CDR3 is TGTGCCAGCAGTTTATCTTTGGGACTAGCGGGAGGGTACAATGAGCAGTTCTTC.

The rearrangement uses TRBV4-1 and TRBJ2-2; the match to TRBD2 covers 13 bases. This CDR3 contains 17 residues. J lost 6 bases, V lost 0 bases, and 4 bases had no gene match. Germline V lookup: CDR1 MGHRA, CDR2 YSYEKL. The CDR3 DNA reads TGCGCCAGCAGCCAAGACCGGACTAGCGGGAGTTCCGGGGAGCTGTTTTTT. It is translated as CASSQDRTSGSSGELFF.

The chain employs TRBV15 and TRBJ2-2; TRBD2 might be the D (5 bases). V was clipped by 6 bases and J by 2 bases, with 16 bases between them. Germline V CDR1 and CDR2: LNHNV, YYDKDF (reference sequence). This CDR3 is 16 amino acids long. CDR3 in DNA: TGTGCCACCAGGATCCCCGCGGGCACTAACACCGGGGAGCTGTTTTTT. Protein product: CATRIPAGTNTGELFF.

The J gene is TRBJ2-7, the V gene TRBV6-1, with 9 bases matching TRBD1. V lost 7 bases and J lost 4; bases outside the gene matches: 8. This CDR3 is 14 amino acids long. Germline V gene data show CDR1 as MNHNS and CDR2 as SASEGT. The CDR3 DNA sequence: TGTGCCAGCACCAGACAGGGGGAGAGGTACGAGCAGTACTTC. Its translation is CASTRQGERYEQYF.

The genes are TRBV6-4 and TRBJ1-1; 7 bases align to TRBD1. The V and J ends lost 5 bases and 5 bases, in that order; junction bases with no gene match: 5. The CDR3 loop spans 13 amino acids. Germline CDR1 is MRHNA and CDR2 is SNTAGT. The CDR3 spells CASSPTGSTEAFF. Written as DNA, the CDR3 is TGTGCCAGCAGTCCGACAGGGAGTACTGAAGCTTTCTTT.

The rearrangement uses TRBV5-1 and TRBJ1-3; 8 bases match TRBD1. Unmatched junction bases numbered 2, after V lost 0 bases and J lost 0 bases. CDR3 length: 16 residues. Germline loops: CDR1 SGHRS, CDR2 YFSETQ. The CDR3 protein is CASSLGQGISGNTIYF. CDR3 bases: TGCGCCAGCAGCTTGGGACAGGGGATCTCTGGAAACACCATATATTTT.

The chain carries TRBV19 and TRBJ1-1, with a weak D call TRBD1 (5 bases). Trimming removed 6 bases at V and 5 bases at J, with 7 bases between. This CDR3 is 11 amino acids long. Germline-derived CDR1 and CDR2 are LNHDA and SQIVND (reference sequence). The DNA for the CDR3 is TGTGCCAGTAGGCAGGGAACTGAAGCTTTCTTT. Translated: CASRQGTEAFF.

This clone occurred a few times. The chain uses TRBV20-1 and TRBJ2-1, with a tentative D call TRBD1 (5 bases). This CDR3 has 9 residues. Looked up from germline, CDR1 is DFQATT and CDR2 is SNEGSKA (reference sequence). V shed 7 bases and J shed 8 bases, with 6 bases lying between them. This chain's CDR3 is CSGGDEQFF. The CDR3 DNA reads TGCAGTGGGGGCGATGAGCAGTTCTTC.

The V gene is TRBV19, the J gene TRBJ2-3; TRBD1 might be the D (5 bases). V gave up 3 bases and J gave up 0 bases, with 10 bases separating them. Germline assignment: CDR1 LNHDA and CDR2 SQIVND (reference sequence). The CDR3 has 15 amino acids. The DNA of the CDR3 is TGTGCCAGTAGTATCCTTGGGGCGAGCACAGATACGCAGTATTTT. This codes for CASSILGASTDTQYF.

V and J are TRBV9 and TRBJ2-2; TRBD2 might be the D (6 bases). V was pared by 4 bases and J by 0 bases, with 16 bases between. Germline CDR1 is SGDLS and CDR2 is YYNGEE. The CDR3 is made up of 17 amino acids. CDR3 protein: CASSFPQRVANTGELFF. DNA of the CDR3: TGTGCCAGCAGCTTCCCCCAGCGGGTAGCGAACACCGGGGAGCTGTTTTTT.

The rearrangement uses TRBV14 and TRBJ1-2; D might be TRBD1 (5 bases). The length of the CDR3 is 13 residues. V was clipped by 2 bases and J by 5 bases, with 9 bases between them. Looked up from germline, CDR1 is SGHDN and CDR2 is FVKESK. The DNA of the CDR3 is TGTGCCAGCAGCCAATCTTCAGGGTATGGCTACACCTTC. Translation: CASSQSSGYGYTF.

Only one count was recorded for this clone. The V and J genes are TRBV6-5 and TRBJ2-1; D is unclear. Deletions cut 0 bases from V and 9 bases from J, with 9 bases between. The CDR3 is 13 residues long. CDR1 and CDR2 from the germline V gene are MNHEY and SVGAGI. The CDR3: CASSYSARGEQFF. Here the CDR3 DNA reads TGTGCCAGCAGTTACTCTGCACGCGGTGAGCAGTTCTTC.

The chain recombines TRBV19 with TRBJ1-5; the D is unclear. Looked up from germline, CDR1 is LNHDA and CDR2 is SQIVND (reference sequence). The CDR3 covers 13 residues. Trimming removed 3 bases from V and 4 bases from J, with 7 bases in between. CDR3 bases: TGTGCCAGTAGTATTTCGGGGAATCAGCCCCAGCATTTT. Its translation: CASSISGNQPQHF. The variable domain in full, with the rest retrieved from reference TRBV19 and TRBJ1-5, is DGGITQSPKYLFRKEGQNVTLSCEQNLNHDAMYWYRQDPGQGLRLIYYSQIVNDFQKGDIAEGYSVSREKKESFPLTVTSAQKNPTAFYLCASSISGNQPQHFGDGTRLSIL.

CDR3 amino acids: CASSFRGVAMNTEAFF. CDR3 DNA: TGTGCCAGCAGCTTCCGCGGGGTGGCGATGAACACTGAAGCTTTCTTT. This rearrangement joins TRBV5-6 to TRBJ1-1; D gene ambiguous. V was clipped by 2 bases and J by 0 bases, with 14 bases between them. The germline V gene has CDR1 SGHDT and CDR2 YYEEEE. The CDR3 has 16 amino acids.